Listed below are T cell receptor beta chains from one sample, sequenced in a study of blood T cell repertoires in COVID-19. Sequencing used immunoSEQ multiplex PCR; TCRdb keeps in-frame clones, though not all of them. This sample carries roughly 500,000 clones, approximately 83% of them seen once, and the ten largest clones take approximately 2.9%. The sequencing input was peripheral blood. These receptor sequences come from a human donor in a cohort sampled during active COVID-19. CDR3s leave out the opening cysteine and the closing phenylalanine or tryptophan.

>TRBV2|TRBJ1-5
ASSQQARSNQPQH
>TRBV24-1|TRBJ1-5
ATSDTGNQPQH
>TRBV27|TRBJ1-1
ASSLRVRYTEAF
>TRBV5-5|TRBJ2-7
ASSWSGTVHYEQY
>TRBV15|TRBJ2-1
ATAGGLYNEQF
>TRBV28|TRBJ2-1
ASSPPWLNNEQF
>TRBV28|TRBJ1-5
ASSFDSLSNQPQH
>TRBV6-5|TRBJ2-7
ASRIAGGPSYEQY
>TRBV12-3/TRBV12-4|TRBJ1-1
ASSTGITEAF
>TRBV30|TRBJ1-2
AWGQGSGYT
>TRBV7-9|TRBJ2-7
ASSLVESRDEQY
>TRBV7-7|TRBJ2-3
ASSPSQATDTQY
>TRBV30|TRBJ2-2
AWSVRAGTGELF
>TRBV6-2/TRBV6-3|TRBJ2-7
ASSYLAEYSYEQY
>TRBV4-2|TRBJ2-7
ASSQEEAGGSYEQY
>TRBV5-1|TRBJ2-2
ASIGPTGGTGELF
>TRBV28|TRBJ2-7
ASSLYGYEQY
>TRBV19|TRBJ2-1
ASSTGLAGAWNEQF
>TRBV6-1|TRBJ2-1
ASSEFAGEPYNEQF
>TRBV18|TRBJ1-4
ASSPTQGITNEKLF
>TRBV19|TRBJ2-3
ASTQARQGTDTQY